These 22 T cell receptor beta chains came from one sample sequenced in a study of blood T cell repertoires in COVID-19. The protocol was immunoSEQ multiplex PCR, while the TCRdb copy is restricted to in-frame clones and leaves out a portion. Here the sample spans a few hundred thousand clones, over 75% being singletons. The sequenced sample consisted of PBMCs or T cells enriched from blood (not recorded which). These receptors were obtained from a woman aged 25 to 39 who had recovered from COVID-19.

This chain uses TRBV5-8 with TRBJ1-5; TRBD1 agrees at 8 bases. The CDR3 is 15 residues long. The trim removed 6 bases at V and 7 bases at J, leaving 12 bases unmatched. From germline, CDR1 is SGHTS and CDR2 YDEGEE. Written as DNA, the CDR3 is TGTGCCAGCACCTCCGCGGACAGGGTGGGACAGCCCCAGCATTTT. The encoded protein is CASTSADRVGQPQHF.

The chain couples TRBV5-1 to TRBJ2-1; TRBD1 agrees at 12 bases. Germline V gene sequence: CDR1 SGHRS, CDR2 YFSETQ. The CDR3 is 15 amino acids. V dropped 4 bases and J dropped 8; count of bases not matched to a gene: 7. The CDR3 sequence: CASSKAGTGGDEQFF. The CDR3 nucleotides read TGCGCCAGCAGCAAAGCCGGGACAGGGGGCGATGAGCAGTTCTTC.

Points on this clone: The same CDR3 also results from other DNA sequences found in this sample. The J gene is TRBJ1-2, the V gene TRBV28, with 7 bases fitting TRBD1. Germline V lookup: CDR1 MDHEN, CDR2 SYDVKM. V trimming: 5 bases; J trimming: 3 bases; junction bases outside the gene matches: 3. The CDR3 consists of 13 residues. CDR3: CASSPGGDYGYTF. The CDR3 DNA is TGTGCCAGCAGTCCAGGGGGAGACTATGGCTACACCTTC.

The V call is TRBV5-4, the J call TRBJ1-2; a weak D match, TRBD1 (6 bases). Germline V gives CDR1 SGHNT, CDR2 YYREEE (reference sequence). CDR3 size: 13 residues. Trimming took 4 bases from V and 5 from J, leaving 12 bases between them. CDR3 nucleotides: TGTGCCAGCAGCCTGGGGGCTGATTATGGCTACACCTTC. The encoded protein is CASSLGADYGYTF.

The chain couples TRBV12-2 to TRBJ1-5; the table calls TRBD1, which could not be checked here. TRBV12-2 is a listed pseudogene. The CDR3 consists of 21 residues. In nucleotides, the CDR3 is TGTGCAAGTCGCTTACCTCCCCGGGGACAGGGGAAATGTTATAGCAATCAGCCCCAGCATTTT. Protein product: CASRLPPRGQGKCYSNQPQHF.

The rearrangement joins TRBV18 to TRBJ1-1, with D possibly being TRBD1 (6 bases). Germline V lookup: CDR1 KGHSH, CDR2 LQKENI. The CDR3 is made up of 15 amino acids. V was pared by 1 base and J by 1 base, with 10 bases between. This chain's CDR3 is CASSPLTGANTEAFF. The CDR3 DNA reads TGTGCCAGCTCACCACTGACAGGAGCGAACACTGAAGCTTTCTTT.

This rearrangement joins TRBV14 to TRBJ1-2; D may be TRBD1 (5 bases). CDR3 length: 14 amino acids. Between the trimmed V and J ends, which lost 1 base and 2 bases, there was a span of 8 bases. The V gene's germline CDR1 is SGHDN and CDR2 FVKESK. The CDR3 loop is CASSQAGPNYGYTF. The DNA for the CDR3 is TGTGCCAGCAGCCAAGCAGGGCCGAACTATGGCTACACCTTC.

Only a few counts were recorded for this clone. The gene calls are TRBV5-4 and TRBJ1-2; D may be TRBD1 (6 bases). Germline values: CDR1 SGHNT, CDR2 YYREEE (reference sequence). The V end was cut by 4 bases, the J end by 1 base, with 8 bases between. The CDR3 runs 13 residues. The chain's CDR3 is CASSGTLNYGYTF. The CDR3 region has the DNA TGTGCCAGCAGCGGGACACTTAACTATGGCTACACCTTC.

This clone is a singleton in its sample. The V and J genes are TRBV19 and TRBJ1-2, with 7 positions matching TRBD1. CDR1 and CDR2 from the germline V gene are LNHDA and SQIVND (reference sequence). V shed 7 bases and J 4 bases; nucleotides not matched to a gene: 6. This CDR3 is 13 amino acids long. The CDR3 sequence: CASTNDRAYGYTF. The CDR3 DNA follows: TGTGCCAGTACCAACGACAGGGCCTATGGCTACACCTTC. Drawing the rest from reference TRBV19 and TRBJ1-2, the complete variable domain is DGGITQSPKYLFRKEGQNVTLSCEQNLNHDAMYWYRQDPGQGLRLIYYSQIVNDFQKGDIAEGYSVSREKKESFPLTVTSAQKNPTAFYLCASTNDRAYGYTFGSGTRLTVV.

With regard to this clone: The junction does not match germline at one end; this may be a read error. Written as DNA, the CDR3 is TGTGCCAGCAGTCCCGGGGGAAGCGGGGGGCCCCCTCGGTTC. It translates to CASSPGGSGGPPRF. The chain combines TRBV6-5 with TRBJ2-7; 9 bases match TRBD2. The CDR3 is 14 residues long. CDR1 MNHEY and CDR2 SVGAGI come from the germline V gene.

This chain uses TRBV19 with TRBJ2-2; maybe TRBD1 (8 bases). Trimming left V 4 bases short and J 7 bases short, with 13 bases between. CDR3 length: 14 amino acids. Germline V CDR1 and CDR2: LNHDA, SQIVND (reference sequence). The CDR3: CASSTQGGIGELFF. For the CDR3, the DNA is TGTGCCAGTAGTACACAGGGGGGGATCGGGGAGCTGTTTTTT.

The chain couples TRBV2 to TRBJ2-5; 8 positions agree with TRBD1. CDR3 size: 14 residues. Germline V lookup: CDR1 SNHLY, CDR2 FYNNEI. The V and J ends lost 6 bases and 0 bases, in that order; junction bases with no gene match: 3. The CDR3, as DNA: TGTGCCAGCAGATGGGACAGGTACCAAGAGACCCAGTACTTC. Protein product: CASRWDRYQETQYF. The entire variable domain, with the rest obtained from reference TRBV2 and TRBJ2-5, is as follows: EPEVTQTPSHQVTQMGQEVILRCVPISNHLYFYWYRQILGQKVEFLVSFYNNEISEKSEIFDDQFSVERPDGSNFTLKIRSTKLEDSAMYFCASRWDRYQETQYFGPGTRLLVL.

The V gene is TRBV24-1, the J gene TRBJ2-1; TRBD2 is a possible D gene (5 bases). V gave up 3 bases and J gave up 0 bases, with 5 bases separating them. The CDR3 length is 14 residues. Germline V lookup: CDR1 KGHDR, CDR2 SFDVKD. The CDR3 spells CATSDSGSYNEQFF. In DNA form, the CDR3 reads TGTGCCACCAGTGATAGCGGCTCCTACAATGAGCAGTTCTTC.

This chain uses TRBV18 with TRBJ2-6, with D possibly TRBD1 on 5 matching bases. This CDR3 has 18 amino acids. Trimming removed 7 bases from V and 2 bases from J, with 21 bases in between. Germline V gene lookup returns CDR1 KGHSH and CDR2 LQKENI. CDR3 DNA sequence: TGTGCCAGCTACCCTTACTTTCTTGGGGCGGCTGGGGCCAACGTCCTGACTTTC. It codes for CASYPYFLGAAGANVLTF.

The chain combines TRBV5-8 with TRBJ2-7; 8 positions match TRBD1. Germline CDR1 and CDR2: SGHTS and YDEGEE. The junction had 16 bases not matched to a gene; V was cut back by 5 bases and J by 6 bases. There are 16 residues in the CDR3. The CDR3 DNA sequence: TGTGCCAGCAGACTCGCCCACAGGACAGGGAATGGCGAGCAGTACTTC. It is translated as CASRLAHRTGNGEQYF.

The J gene is TRBJ2-3, the V gene TRBV7-2; 9 bases line up with TRBD1. There are 15 residues in the CDR3. The V gene end was trimmed by 9 bases and the J gene end by 1 base; junction bases not matched to a gene: 8. Germline values: CDR1 SGHTA, CDR2 FQGNSA. CDR3 sequence: CASKTTGGRTDTQYF. CDR3 DNA sequence: TGTGCCAGTAAGACCACAGGGGGCCGCACAGATACGCAGTATTTT.

V and J are TRBV29-1 and TRBJ2-6; D gene unclear. This CDR3 comprises 16 residues. Trimming stripped 6 bases from V and 0 bases from J, with 15 bases between. CDR1 and CDR2 from the germline V gene are SQVTM and ANQGSEA. CDR3 sequence: CSVRKLESSGANVLTF. CDR3 sequence (DNA): TGCAGCGTCAGAAAACTGGAGAGCTCTGGGGCCAACGTCCTGACTTTC.

The chain couples TRBV6-2 or TRBV6-3 to TRBJ1-5; the D gene is possibly TRBD1 (6 bases). This CDR3 has 15 amino acids. Germline CDR1 and CDR2: MNHEY and SVGEGT. Trimming took 5 bases from V and 4 from J, leaving 15 bases between them. CDR3 nucleotide sequence: TGTGCCAGCAGTCTGCCCGACAGGTATAATCAGCCCCAGCATTTT. This sequence encodes CASSLPDRYNQPQHF.

J is TRBJ2-7 and V is TRBV5-1; a weak D match, TRBD2 (5 bases). Trimming removed 0 bases at V and 7 bases at J, with 8 bases between. The CDR3 has 12 residues. CDR1 and CDR2 from the germline V gene are SGHRS and YFSETQ. The chain's CDR3 is CASSLGGREQYF. The CDR3 DNA follows: TGCGCCAGCAGCTTGGGAGGGCGGGAGCAGTACTTC.

This clone was seen once. The chain carries TRBV19 and TRBJ2-5, with TRBD2 matching over 14 bases. Looked up from germline, CDR1 is LNHDA and CDR2 is SQIVND (reference sequence). The CDR3 totals 16 residues. V was pared by 6 bases and J by 3 bases, with 6 bases of the junction left unmatched. In DNA form, the CDR3 reads TGTGCCAGTAGACTTCAGGGACTAGCGGGAGAAGAGACCCAGTACTTC. Its translation: CASRLQGLAGEETQYF.

V usage is TRBV5-8 and J usage is TRBJ2-5; 8 bases are a match to TRBD2. The CDR3 extends over 14 amino acids. Germline V gene sequence: CDR1 SGHTS, CDR2 YDEGEE. J gave up 6 bases and V 1 base, and 5 bases lay outside the gene matches. Here the CDR3 DNA reads TGTGCCAGCAGCTTGCGGGGGGGGTTAAAGACCCAGTACTTC. This gives the protein CASSLRGGLKTQYF.

The chain employs TRBV6-2 or TRBV6-3 and TRBJ2-5; 11 positions agree with TRBD2. There are 16 residues in the CDR3. Germline CDR1 and CDR2: MNHEY and SVGEGT. The V and J ends lost 6 bases and 4 bases, in that order; junction bases with no gene match: 10. The CDR3 protein is CASSPLLAGGGETQYF. The CDR3 nucleotides are TGTGCCAGCAGCCCTCTCCTAGCGGGGGGTGGAGAGACCCAGTACTTC.